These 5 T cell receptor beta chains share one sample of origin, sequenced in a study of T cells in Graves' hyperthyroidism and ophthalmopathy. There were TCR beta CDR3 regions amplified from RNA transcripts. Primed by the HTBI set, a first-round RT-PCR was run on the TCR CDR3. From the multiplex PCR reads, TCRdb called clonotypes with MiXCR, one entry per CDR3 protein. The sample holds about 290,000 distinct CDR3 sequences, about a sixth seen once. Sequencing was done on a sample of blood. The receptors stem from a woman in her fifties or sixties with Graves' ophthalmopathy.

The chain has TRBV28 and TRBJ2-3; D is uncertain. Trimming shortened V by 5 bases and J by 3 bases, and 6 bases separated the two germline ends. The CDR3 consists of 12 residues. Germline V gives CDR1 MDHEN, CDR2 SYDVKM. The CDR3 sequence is CASSGQTDTQYF. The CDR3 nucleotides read TGTGCCAGCAGTGGGCAAACAGATACGCAGTATTTT.

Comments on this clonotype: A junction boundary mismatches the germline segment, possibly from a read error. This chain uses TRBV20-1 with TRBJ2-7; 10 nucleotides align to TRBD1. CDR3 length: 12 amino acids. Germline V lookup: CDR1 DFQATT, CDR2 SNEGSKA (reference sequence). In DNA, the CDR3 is TGCCGTGCTAGCGGACAGGGGGACGAGCAGTACTTC. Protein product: CRASGQGDEQYF.

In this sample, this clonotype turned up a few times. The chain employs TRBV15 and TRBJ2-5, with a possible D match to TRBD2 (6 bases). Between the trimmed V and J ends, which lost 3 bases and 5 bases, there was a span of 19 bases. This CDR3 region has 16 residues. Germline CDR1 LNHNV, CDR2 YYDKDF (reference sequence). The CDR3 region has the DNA TGTGCCACCAGCAGCGGGGGAGCGCAGGGTGAGGAGACCCAGTACTTC. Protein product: CATSSGGAQGEETQYF.

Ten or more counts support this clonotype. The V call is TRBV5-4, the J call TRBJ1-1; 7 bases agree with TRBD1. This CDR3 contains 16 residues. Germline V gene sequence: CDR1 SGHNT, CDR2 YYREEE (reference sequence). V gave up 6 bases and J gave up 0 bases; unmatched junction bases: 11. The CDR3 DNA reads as TGTGCCAGCACACAACCGGGACAGACTATGAACACTGAAGCTTTCTTT. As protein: CASTQPGQTMNTEAFF.

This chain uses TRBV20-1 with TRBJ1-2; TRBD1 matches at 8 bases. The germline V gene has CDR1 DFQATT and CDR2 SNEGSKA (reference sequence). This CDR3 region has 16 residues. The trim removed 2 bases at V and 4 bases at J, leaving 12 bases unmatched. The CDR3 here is CSARPGQGAASYGYTF. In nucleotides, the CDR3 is TGCAGTGCTAGACCCGGGCAGGGGGCCGCTTCCTATGGCTACACCTTC.